This entry features one T cell receptor (beta chain) sequence. This clonotype was seen ten or more times. What antigen it recognizes has not been identified. No base-level quality is on record; no much larger clone is a single base apart. The sequencer was an Illumina HiSeq 2000. Multiplex PCR amplification was used to build the TCR beta chain libraries. The amplified TCR beta chain products were analyzed by high-throughput sequencing. The public reads were reanalyzed by TCRdb: fastp trimming at Q25, MiXCR alignment, in-frame beta chains only. Each CDR3 protein gets just one entry, which takes the most common genes and DNA from the rows behind it. This sample has about 200,000 distinct CDR3 sequences in its table, and approximately 33% of those were observed once. The top ten hold 4.3% of the sample. Lymph node samples came from the axillary draining lymph nodes of breast cancer patients. This entry belongs to a study of breast tumors, draining lymph nodes, adjacent tissues listed by TCRdb under 2016. In terms of the full investigation: In breast cancer patients, the study compared the TCR beta repertoires of tumor, adjacent nontumor tissue and axillary lymph nodes. In human breast cancer, the study set out to evaluate how tumor, surrounding tissue and draining lymph node repertoires relate to one another and whether T cells may move between these sites.

Its CDR3 holds 15 amino acids, cysteine through phenylalanine. Only the CDR3 part of the read is kept: 45 bases, read in frame from the first base. V is pared back by 0 bases and J by 1 base, with 7 bases lying between the germline termini. CDR1 and CDR2 are drawn from the germline V gene: SGHAT, FQNNGV. General findings and caveats noted by the study authors: In luminal-like breast cancer, tumor and nontumor tissue repertoires resembled each other significantly more than in basal-like breast cancer. The conclusion that tumor T cells originate in lymph nodes was framed as consistent with a hypothesis rather than directly demonstrated. The data were considered consistent with the idea that most tumor T cells come from the lymph node and then expand in tumor tissue. Tumor T-cell repertoires showed less diversity than lymph node repertoires and more diversity than nontumor tissue repertoires, and tumor T-cell repertoires showed preferential V and J gene usage.

Sequencing was done on a sample of axillary lymph node tissue. The sequence joins TRBV11-2 to TRBJ1-3; there is no confident call for the D gene. This receptor was taken from a female donor with breast cancer. Some clones in this sample may be carry-over from other donors' samples. Read as DNA, the sequence is TGTGCCAGCAGCTTAGAGTTTCTTTCTGGAAACACCATATATTTT. This sequence encodes CASSLEFLSGNTIYF. This CDR3, with the reference TRBV11-2 and TRBJ1-3 proteins standing in past its ends, gives the full variable domain EAGVAQSPRYKIIEKRQSVAFWCNPISGHATLYWYQQILGQGPKLLIQFQNNGVVDDSQLPKDRFSAERLKGVDSTLKIQPAKLEDSAVYLCASSLEFLSGNTIYFGEGSWLTVV.